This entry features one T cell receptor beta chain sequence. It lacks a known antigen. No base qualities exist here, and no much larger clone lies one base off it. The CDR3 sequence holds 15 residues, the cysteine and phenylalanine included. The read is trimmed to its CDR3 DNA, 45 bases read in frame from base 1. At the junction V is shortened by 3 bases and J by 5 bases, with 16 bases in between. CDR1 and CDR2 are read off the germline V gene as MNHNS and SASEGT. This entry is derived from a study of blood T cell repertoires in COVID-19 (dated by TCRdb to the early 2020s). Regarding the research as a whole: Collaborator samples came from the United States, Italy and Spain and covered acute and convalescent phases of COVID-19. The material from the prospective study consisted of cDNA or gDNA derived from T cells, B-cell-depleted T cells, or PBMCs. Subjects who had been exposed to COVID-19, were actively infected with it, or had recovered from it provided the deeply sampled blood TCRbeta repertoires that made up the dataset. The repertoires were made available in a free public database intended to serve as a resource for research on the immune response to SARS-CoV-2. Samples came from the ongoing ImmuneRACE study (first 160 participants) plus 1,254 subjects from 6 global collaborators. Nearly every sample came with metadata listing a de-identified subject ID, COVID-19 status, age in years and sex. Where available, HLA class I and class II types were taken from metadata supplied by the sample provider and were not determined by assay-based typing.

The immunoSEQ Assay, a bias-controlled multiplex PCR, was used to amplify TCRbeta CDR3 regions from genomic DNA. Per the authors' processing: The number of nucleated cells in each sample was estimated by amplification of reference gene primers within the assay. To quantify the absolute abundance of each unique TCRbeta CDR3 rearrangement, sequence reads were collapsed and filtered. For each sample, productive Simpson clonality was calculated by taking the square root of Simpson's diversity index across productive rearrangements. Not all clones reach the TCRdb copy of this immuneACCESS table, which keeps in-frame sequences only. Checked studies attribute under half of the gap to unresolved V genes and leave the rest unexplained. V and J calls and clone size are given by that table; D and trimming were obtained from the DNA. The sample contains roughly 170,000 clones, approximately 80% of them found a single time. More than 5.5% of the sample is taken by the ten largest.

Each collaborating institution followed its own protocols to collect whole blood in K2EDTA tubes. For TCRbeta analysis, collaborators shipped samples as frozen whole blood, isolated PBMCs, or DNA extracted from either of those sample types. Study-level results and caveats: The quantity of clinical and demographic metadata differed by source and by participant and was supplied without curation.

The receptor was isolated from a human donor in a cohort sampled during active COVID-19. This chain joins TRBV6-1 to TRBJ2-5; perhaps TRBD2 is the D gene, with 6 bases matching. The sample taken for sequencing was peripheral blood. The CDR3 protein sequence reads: CASSESGWGDETQYF. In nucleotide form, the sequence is TGTGCCAGCAGTGAGAGTGGTTGGGGGGACGAGACCCAGTACTTC.